The sequence of this T cell receptor beta chain was determined in a study of shared clonotypes between healthy human individuals. Germline loops: CDR1 MGHRA, CDR2 YSYEKL. The CDR3 covers 18 residues. After removal of 1 base from V and 0 bases from J, the junction contained 11 bases not matched to a gene. Clones were sequenced by immunoSEQ multiplex PCR, and TCRdb holds only the in-frame ones, with some missing. This sample has some 1,600,000 clones, with under 99% found just once. The clonotype originates from a man aged 25-40 years in good health. The chain joins TRBV4-1 to TRBJ1-1, with TRBD1 matching 7 bases. Sequenced sample: naive CD4+ T cells sorted from blood. Subset of the sample: CD45RA+ positively selected. CDR3 nucleotide sequence: TGCGCCAGCAGCCAAGTAGGGGTGAGACAGGGACTGAACACTGAAGCTTTCTTT. This encodes CASSQVGVRQGLNTEAFF.